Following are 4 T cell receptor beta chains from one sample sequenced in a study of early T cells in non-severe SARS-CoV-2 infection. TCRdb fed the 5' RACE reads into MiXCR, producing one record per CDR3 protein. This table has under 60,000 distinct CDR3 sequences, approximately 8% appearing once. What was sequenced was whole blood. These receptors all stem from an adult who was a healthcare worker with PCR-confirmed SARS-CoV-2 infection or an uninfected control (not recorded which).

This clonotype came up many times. CDR3 sequence (DNA): TGCAGCGTTAGGGGACAGGGGTTTCAAGAGACCCAGTACTTC. This gives the protein CSVRGQGFQETQYF. This rearrangement joins TRBV29-1 to TRBJ2-5; 10 positions agree with TRBD1. Germline V CDR1 and CDR2: SQVTM, ANQGSEA. V shed 5 bases and J 2 bases; nucleotides not matched to a gene: 5. The CDR3 has 14 residues.

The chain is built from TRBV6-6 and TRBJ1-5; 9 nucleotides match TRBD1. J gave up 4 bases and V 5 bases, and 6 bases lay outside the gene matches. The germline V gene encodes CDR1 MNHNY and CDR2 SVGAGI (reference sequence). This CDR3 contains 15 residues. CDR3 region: CASSPPGTGNQPQHF. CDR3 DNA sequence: TGTGCCAGCAGTCCACCAGGGACAGGGAATCAGCCCCAGCATTTT.

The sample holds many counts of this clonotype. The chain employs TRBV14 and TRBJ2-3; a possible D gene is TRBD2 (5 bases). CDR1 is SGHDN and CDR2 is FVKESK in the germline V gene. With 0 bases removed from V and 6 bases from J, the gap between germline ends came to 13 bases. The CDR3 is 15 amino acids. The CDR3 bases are TGTGCCAGCAGCCAAGATCCCCTAGCAAGGGATACGCAGTATTTT. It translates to CASSQDPLARDTQYF.

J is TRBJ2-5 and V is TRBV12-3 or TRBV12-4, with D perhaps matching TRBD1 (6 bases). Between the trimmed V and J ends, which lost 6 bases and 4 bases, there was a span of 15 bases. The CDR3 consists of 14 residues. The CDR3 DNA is TGTGCCAGCAGAGAACACAGGGTCGGAGAGACCCAGTACTTC. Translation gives CASREHRVGETQYF.